The 4 T cell receptor beta chains in this list originate from one sample, sequenced in a study of shared clonotypes between healthy human individuals. The naive CD8 fraction comprised CD45RO-negative cells positively selected for CCR7 and excluded terminally differentiated effector memory CD45RA+ cells. Generated by immunoSEQ multiplex PCR, the TCRdb table keeps only in-frame clones and is missing some. The sample carries hundreds of thousands of clones, approximately 96% recorded once. The sample comprised naive CD8+ T cells sorted from blood. Receptors originate from a woman aged 25 to 39 in good health.

The gene calls are TRBV7-9 and TRBJ2-7; no clear D gene. The CDR3 runs 11 residues. V gave up 6 bases and J gave up 7 bases, with 10 bases separating them. The germline gives CDR1 SEHNR, CDR2 FQNEAQ (reference sequence). DNA for the CDR3: TGTGCCAGCAGGTCAGAGTCTGAGCAGTACTTC. Residues: CASRSESEQYF.

This clone is a singleton in its sample. This chain uses TRBV4-1 with TRBJ1-1; D not certain. Per the germline V gene, CDR1 is MGHRA and CDR2 is YSYEKL. Trimming stripped 4 bases from V and 0 bases from J, with 3 bases between. The CDR3 consists of 12 residues. CDR3: CASSRLNTEAFF. The CDR3 nucleotides are TGCGCCAGCAGCCGACTGAACACTGAAGCTTTCTTT.

DNA for the CDR3: TGTGCCAGCAGCCCTGGGTGGTACACTGAAGCTTTCTTT. This encodes CASSPGWYTEAFF. The chain links TRBV27 to TRBJ1-1; D not certain. CDR1 MNHEY and CDR2 SMNVEV come from the germline V gene (reference sequence). The CDR3 is 13 residues long. Trimming took off 6 bases at V and 3 bases at J, with 11 bases between the two ends.

The V call is TRBV28, the J call TRBJ2-4; D is uncertain. Germline assignment: CDR1 MDHEN and CDR2 SYDVKM. The CDR3 is made up of 14 amino acids. Trimming took 3 bases from V and 6 from J, leaving 12 bases between them. Here the CDR3 reads CASSFSAFGNIQYF. The CDR3 DNA sequence: TGTGCCAGCAGTTTTTCAGCCTTCGGAAACATTCAGTACTTC.